A selection of T cell receptor beta chains follows, all from one sample in a study of blood T cell repertoires in COVID-19. Repertoires were generated with immunoSEQ multiplex PCR, while TCRdb's copy carries only in-frame clones and drops some. This sample has about 240,000 clones; 70% to 90% occur once, and the top ten carry 6.2%. Sequenced input: peripheral blood. These receptors all come from a man aged 60 to 69 with acute or convalescent COVID-19. Both conserved end residues are part of each CDR3. Fields, in order: clone size, J gene, D gene, V gene, CDR3 DNA, CDR3 protein. The D gene is left open where the match is weak. Size is omitted from some rows. Given values are once, few, many or a class for expanded clones.

. TRBJ1-2 . TRBV4-3 TGCGCCAGCAGCCAAGATCGGAACTATGGCTACACCTTC CASSQDRNYGYTF
. TRBJ2-7 TRBD2 TRBV4-3 TGCGCCAGCAGCCAAGATTATCTCGTCGGGAGGGCCCACGAGCAGTACTTC CASSQDYLVGRAHEQYF
. TRBJ2-7 . TRBV5-4 TGTGCCAGCAGCTTGGCCCCCGGGGTCCCCGGGTACGAGCAGTACTTC CASSLAPGVPGYEQYF
. TRBJ1-1 TRBD1 TRBV3-1/TRBV3-2 TGTGCCAGCAGCCCCTTGGGACAGGTGAACACTGAAGCTTTCTTT CASSPLGQVNTEAFF
. TRBJ2-2 TRBD1 TRBV7-3 TGTGCCAGCAGCCACTACTCAGGGGGCGCTTTAGGGGAGCTGTTTTTT CASSHYSGGALGELFF
once TRBJ2-1 . TRBV2 TGTGCCAGATCCCCGGCCACAGCTTACAATGAGCAGTTCTTC CARSPATAYNEQFF
. TRBJ1-3 . TRBV30 TGTGCCTGGAGTGTGCCAGGAGCGGACTCTGGAAACACCATATATTTT CAWSVPGADSGNTIYF
once TRBJ2-1 TRBD2 TRBV11-1 TGTGCCAGCAGAGTAGCGGGATCCTACAATGAGCAGTTCTTC CASRVAGSYNEQFF
. TRBJ1-5 . TRBV4-3 TGCGCCAGCAGCCAAGATCGTCTCGACAGGTATCAGCCCCAGCATTTT CASSQDRLDRYQPQHF
. TRBJ2-5 . TRBV7-3 TGTGCCAGCAGCTTTGGGCCAGGTGCAGAGACCCAGTACTTC CASSFGPGAETQYF
. TRBJ2-6 . TRBV3-1/TRBV3-2 TGTGCCAGCAGCCAAGACCTACAGGGCGCTGGGGCCAACGTCCTGACTTTC CASSQDLQGAGANVLTF
. TRBJ2-3 . TRBV14 TGTGCCAGCAGCCAAGAAACGAGGTTCTCGGGAGATACGCAGTATTTT CASSQETRFSGDTQYF
. TRBJ2-7 TRBD2 TRBV7-2 TGTGCCAGCAGCTTAGGTCCGGGGACTAGCTGGTACGAGCAGTACTTC CASSLGPGTSWYEQYF
. TRBJ2-2 TRBD2 TRBV6-4 TGTGCCAGCCAAAGGCCCGGTCTAGCGGACACCGGGGAGCTGTTTTTT CASQRPGLADTGELFF
. TRBJ2-1 . TRBV5-1 TGCGCCAGCAGCTTGGGTACATCGAACAATGAGCAGTTCTTC CASSLGTSNNEQFF
. TRBJ2-2 . TRBV27 TGTGCCAGCAGTTTATCGGCCCCTGGCACCGGGGAGCTGTTTTTT CASSLSAPGTGELFF
few TRBJ1-1 TRBD1 TRBV5-1 TGCGCCAGCAGCTTGGCCAACAGGGGCGCCACTGAAGCTTTCTTT CASSLANRGATEAFF
. TRBJ2-1 . TRBV10-3 TGTGCCATCAGAGTAAGGCTAGCTGATATAAACAATGAGCAGTTCTTC CAIRVRLADINNEQFF
. TRBJ2-5 . TRBV30 TGTGCCTGGGGACGTAACAGGGACCAAGAGACCCAGTACTTC CAWGRNRDQETQYF
. TRBJ2-5 TRBD2 TRBV3-1/TRBV3-2 TGTGCCAGCAGCCAAGGAAGGCTAGCGGGAGGGCCGACCCCTCAAGAGACCCAGTACTTC CASSQGRLAGGPTPQETQYF
. TRBJ1-2 . TRBV7-2 TGTGCCAGCAGCCCAGGACAGATTAACTATGGCTACACCTTC CASSPGQINYGYTF
. TRBJ1-1 TRBD1 TRBV5-8 TGTGCCAGCAGCTTTCGTTTGGCAGGGGGCCAAGCTTTCTTT CASSFRLAGGQAFF
. TRBJ1-4 TRBD1 TRBV27 TGTGCCAGCAGTCTCCAGGGGGTTGGTGAAAAACTGTTTTTT CASSLQGVGEKLFF
. TRBJ2-1 TRBD2 TRBV14 TGTGCCAGCAGCCAAGAACGGACGAGCGGGACCTACAATGAGCAGTTCTTC CASSQERTSGTYNEQFF
once TRBJ1-1 TRBD1 TRBV28 TGTGCCAGCAGCAGCCCGGGACAGGGTCTTGGGGCGACTGAAGCTTTCTTT CASSSPGQGLGATEAFF
. TRBJ2-1 TRBD2 TRBV4-2 TGTGCCAGCAGCCAAGGGATGTCGGGAGGCTCCTACAATGAGCAGTTCTTC CASSQGMSGGSYNEQFF
. TRBJ2-5 TRBD1 TRBV28 TGTGCCAGCAGTGGACAGGGCGGTAGAGAGACCCAGTACTTC CASSGQGGRETQYF
. TRBJ1-2 . TRBV19 TGTGCCAGTAGTATAGTGCACGGGGAGAACTATGGCTACACCTTC CASSIVHGENYGYTF
. TRBJ1-4 . TRBV5-1 TGCGCCAGCAGCTCGGGGGCAACTAATGAAAAACTGTTTTTT CASSSGATNEKLFF
. TRBJ2-7 TRBD1 TRBV9 TGTGCCAGCAGCGTAGCCCCCGGGACAGGGACCGAGCAGTACTTC CASSVAPGTGTEQYF
. TRBJ2-1 . TRBV24-1 TGTGCCACCAGTGATAGGCGACTAAGCGAGCAGTTCTTC CATSDRRLSEQFF
. TRBJ2-5 . TRBV6-6 TGTGCCAGCAGTTACGGACAGTACCAAGAGACCCAGTACTTC CASSYGQYQETQYF
once TRBJ1-2 TRBD1 TRBV10-3 TGTGCCATCAGTGAGGGAGCGGGACAGGGAGACGGCTACACCTTC CAISEGAGQGDGYTF
. TRBJ2-1 . TRBV10-3 TGTGCCATCAGTGAATTGTGGGAGACCTACAATGAGCAGTTCTTC CAISELWETYNEQFF
. TRBJ1-5 TRBD1 TRBV7-8 TGTGCCAGCAGCTTAGGGACAGGGTTAGGGCAGCCCCAGCATTTT CASSLGTGLGQPQHF
once TRBJ1-1 TRBD1 TRBV6-5 TGTGCCAGCAGTTCCAGGGGGCGGAACACTGAAGCTTTCTTT CASSSRGRNTEAFF
. TRBJ1-1 . TRBV20-1 TGCAGTGCTAGTACAGGCGGACGAACTGAAGCTTTCTTT CSASTGGRTEAFF
. TRBJ1-2 . TRBV2 TGTGCCAGCAGTCTAAACCCCCGACAAGCGGGGGCAGAGTATGGCTACACCTTC CASSLNPRQAGAEYGYTF
. TRBJ2-6 . TRBV9 TGTGCCAGCAGCGTATACTCTGGGGCCAACGTCCTGACTTTC CASSVYSGANVLTF
. TRBJ2-7 TRBD2 TRBV5-6 TGTGCCAGCAGCCCGCGGGAGCTCTACGAGCAGTACTTC CASSPRELYEQYF
. TRBJ2-7 TRBD2 TRBV6-5 TGTGCCAGCACCCCTCTAGCGGGAGGTGGTTACGAGCAGTACTTC CASTPLAGGGYEQYF
. TRBJ2-7 . TRBV21-1 TGTGCCAGCAGCAAAGTGAGGGGGGACAGTCACTCCTACGAGCAGTACTTC CASSKVRGDSHSYEQYF
. TRBJ1-6 TRBD1 TRBV28 TGTGCCAGCAGTTTGGGGGGGACAGGGATGCATTCACCCCTCCACTTT CASSLGGTGMHSPLHF
. TRBJ1-5 . TRBV19 TGTGCCAGTAATACGCAGGGAAGCACTAGCAATCAGCCCCAGCATTTT CASNTQGSTSNQPQHF
. TRBJ1-2 TRBD1 TRBV30 TGTGCCTGTCAACAGGCGCCCAGGGGGGGCTACACCTTC CACQQAPRGGYTF
. TRBJ1-3 TRBD1 TRBV5-8 TGTGCCAGCAACCCTGACAGGGTGATGGGAAACACCATATATTTT CASNPDRVMGNTIYF
. TRBJ2-3 TRBD2 TRBV30 TGTGCCAGACTAGCGTATACGGGGGATACGCAGTATTTT CARLAYTGDTQYF
. TRBJ1-2 TRBD1 TRBV6-5 TGTGCCAGCAGCCCCAGCGGATGGACAGGGTTTGGCTACACCTTC CASSPSGWTGFGYTF
. TRBJ1-5 TRBD1 TRBV6-2/TRBV6-3 TGTGCCAGCAGTTACCTTACAGGGGGCAATCAGCCCCAGCATTTT CASSYLTGGNQPQHF